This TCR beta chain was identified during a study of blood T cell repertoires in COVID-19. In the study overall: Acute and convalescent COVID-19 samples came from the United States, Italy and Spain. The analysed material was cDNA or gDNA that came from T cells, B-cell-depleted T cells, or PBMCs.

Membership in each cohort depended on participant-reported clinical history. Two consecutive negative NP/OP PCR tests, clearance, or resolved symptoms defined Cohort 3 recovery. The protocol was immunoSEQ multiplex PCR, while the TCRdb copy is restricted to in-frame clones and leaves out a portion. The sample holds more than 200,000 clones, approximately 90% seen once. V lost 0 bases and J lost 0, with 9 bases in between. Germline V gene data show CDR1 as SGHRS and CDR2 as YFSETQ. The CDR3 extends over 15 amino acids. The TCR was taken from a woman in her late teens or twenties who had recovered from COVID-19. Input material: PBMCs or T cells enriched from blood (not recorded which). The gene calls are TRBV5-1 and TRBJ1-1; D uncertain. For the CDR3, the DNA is TGCGCCAGCAGCTTGGGAGGGATAATGAACACTGAAGCTTTCTTT. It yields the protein CASSLGGIMNTEAFF.